This T cell receptor beta chain was sequenced for a study of HIV-infected patients and healthy controls. There are 19 residues in the CDR3. V was pared by 3 bases and J by 1 base, with 22 bases between. Germline assignment: CDR1 SGDLS and CDR2 YYNGEE. TCRdb reprocessed the 5' RACE reads via MiXCR and lists one record per CDR3 protein. This sample yields approximately 64,000 distinct CDR3 sequences, of which 15% to 20% are seen a single time; approximately 1.5% belongs to the top ten. Sequencing used CD4+ T cells from blood. This clonotype originated in a human donor in good health. The chain links TRBV9 to TRBJ2-2, with TRBD1 as a possible D gene (6 bases). In DNA, the CDR3 is TGTGCCAGCAGCGCTAGGGAGCCCGGACAGCCAGGGAACACCGGGGAGCTGTTTTTT. It codes for CASSAREPGQPGNTGELFF.